This T cell receptor (beta chain) was identified in a study of T cell responses to AZD1222 COVID-19 vaccine. Study-wide results and caveats: Samples come after the peak T cell response, not at day 14. Vaccine-associated CD4 TCRs ranged over spike, dominating at 160-218 and 743-854. In a largely white British group with more females than males, clonal diversity was possibly underestimated.

TCRdb keeps only in-frame clones here, not all; method: immunoSEQ multiplex PCR. This sample carries some 150,000 clones, approximately 93% of them seen once, and the ten largest clones take around 1%. Germline-derived CDR1 and CDR2 are MDHEN and SYDVKM. This CDR3 comprises 14 residues. With 3 bases removed from V and 6 bases from J, the gap between germline ends came to 9 bases. Points on this clone: What it recognizes is unknown. This specimen includes other DNA sequences encoding the same CDR3.

V gene TRBV28 combines with J gene TRBJ1-6; possibly TRBD1 for D (5 bases). The source material was peripheral blood, sampled on day 0 of MenACWY control vaccination. The receptor comes from an adult in good health. The CDR3 region has the DNA TGTGCCAGCAGTTTCCTCGGGGGTAATTCACCCCTCCACTTT. Its protein is CASSFLGGNSPLHF.